One sample yielded the 2 T cell receptor beta chains listed below, sequenced in a study of T cells after somatic rescue of genetic block. Some clones are missing from TCRdb's copy, which holds only in-frame ones; the method was immunoSEQ multiplex PCR. The repertoire holds roughly 65,000 clones, with under 95% as singletons. Sequencing was done on a sample of peripheral blood mononuclear cells (PBMCs). These receptors all stem from a man between 40 and 49 years old.

The rearrangement joins TRBV7-9 to TRBJ2-6; a weak D match, TRBD2 (6 bases). Germline values: CDR1 SEHNR, CDR2 FQNEAQ (reference sequence). V lost 5 bases to trimming and J lost 4 bases, with 15 bases between them. The CDR3 spans 16 residues. The DNA for the CDR3 is TGTGCCAGCAGCGCGGGACCCCTGGGGGGGGCCAACGTCCTGACTTTC. Its translation is CASSAGPLGGANVLTF.

This clone has a handful of counts. The genes are TRBV19 and TRBJ1-5, with D unclear. Trimming cost V 3 bases and J 5 bases, with 5 bases left between them. The CDR3 is 12 amino acids. The germline gives CDR1 LNHDA, CDR2 SQIVND (reference sequence). The CDR3 DNA is TGTGCCAGTAGTATCCTGGATCAGCCCCAGCATTTT. Protein: CASSILDQPQHF.